These 24 T cell receptor beta chains were all obtained from the same sample, sequenced in a study of blood T cell repertoires in COVID-19. Sequenced by immunoSEQ multiplex PCR; TCRdb stores in-frame clones only, minus some. The repertoire includes under 300,000 clones, approximately 81% of them detected once, and just under 3% sits in the top ten. Sequencing was carried out using peripheral blood. These receptor sequences come from a woman aged 55-75 years with active or convalescent COVID-19.

This clone came up once. The chain couples TRBV5-6 to TRBJ1-2, with TRBD1 as a possible D gene (5 bases). V gave up 7 bases and J gave up 3 bases, with 7 bases separating them. From germline, CDR1 is SGHDT and CDR2 YYEEEE. The CDR3 consists of 11 residues. Here the CDR3 reads CASGADYGYTF. CDR3 coding DNA: TGTGCCAGCGGGGCTGACTATGGCTACACCTTC.

This clone appeared a single time. This chain connects TRBV15 to TRBJ2-7, with D possibly being TRBD2 (6 bases). The CDR3 is 13 amino acids. Per germline, CDR1 LNHNV and CDR2 YYDKDF (reference sequence). V gave up 0 bases and J gave up 6 bases, with 9 bases separating them. CDR3 region: CATSREWRAEQYF. The CDR3 coding sequence is TGTGCCACCAGCAGAGAGTGGAGGGCCGAGCAGTACTTC.

The chain combines TRBV5-4 with TRBJ2-2; TRBD2 agrees at 14 bases. This CDR3 has 17 amino acids. V was pared by 3 bases and J by 6 bases, with 7 bases of the junction left unmatched. Looked up from germline, CDR1 is SGHNT and CDR2 is YYREEE (reference sequence). The CDR3 spells CASSSGLAGVGPGELFF. Written as DNA, the CDR3 is TGTGCCAGCAGCTCGGGACTAGCGGGGGTCGGACCCGGGGAGCTGTTTTTT. Using reference TRBV5-4 and TRBJ2-2 for the parts outside the CDR3, the full variable domain is ETGVTQSPTHLIKTRGQQVTLRCSSQSGHNTVSWYQQALGQGPQFIFQYYREEENGRGNFPPRFSGLQFPNYSSELNVNALELDDSALYLCASSSGLAGVGPGELFFGEGSRLTVL.

The chain employs TRBV29-1 and TRBJ1-3; D may be TRBD1 (6 bases). Deletions cut 3 bases from V and 6 bases from J, with 9 bases between. CDR3 length equals 12 residues. CDR1 is SQVTM, CDR2 ANQGSEA, per germline. The CDR3 coding sequence is TGCAGCGTTGAGGGGGGGGCAAACACCATATATTTT. It specifies CSVEGGANTIYF.

The chain links TRBV7-8 to TRBJ2-1, with 8 nucleotides matching TRBD1. Germline loops: CDR1 SGHVS, CDR2 FQNEAQ. CDR3 size: 19 residues. The V segment lost 5 bases and the J segment 2 bases; nucleotides outside the gene matches: 17. DNA for the CDR3: TGTGCCAGCAGCCCGCGGGACAGGCGATCCCACCCCCCCTACAATGAGCAGTTCTTC. Translated: CASSPRDRRSHPPYNEQFF.

The chain employs TRBV4-1 and TRBJ2-7; weak D call: TRBD1 (6 bases). V was shortened by 4 bases and J by 3 bases, with 10 bases between the two germline ends. The CDR3 is 13 amino acids. Germline V gives CDR1 MGHRA, CDR2 YSYEKL. CDR3 in amino acids: CASSPTQGYEQYF. The CDR3 DNA is TGCGCCAGCAGCCCCACACAGGGCTACGAGCAGTACTTC.

This sequence joins TRBV5-6 and TRBJ2-5; 10 bases are shared with TRBD2. Germline loops: CDR1 SGHDT, CDR2 YYEEEE. The CDR3 length is 15 residues. The V and J ends lost 1 base and 3 bases, in that order; junction bases with no gene match: 3. This CDR3 is CASSLKLAGEETQYF. Here the CDR3 DNA reads TGTGCCAGCAGCTTGAAGCTAGCGGGAGAAGAGACCCAGTACTTC.

There are a few counts of this clone. The chain uses TRBV11-2 and TRBJ2-7, with D maybe TRBD1 (5 bases). Germline V lookup: CDR1 SGHAT, CDR2 FQNNGV. The CDR3 has 15 amino acids. Trimming took 5 bases from V and 6 from J, leaving 20 bases between them. Here the CDR3 reads CASSLPLGDRGEQYF. The DNA for the CDR3 is TGTGCCAGCAGCCTACCTCTGGGTGACAGAGGCGAGCAGTACTTC.

This clone is a singleton in its sample. This chain connects TRBV6-5 to TRBJ2-5; TRBD1 matches 7 bases. The CDR3 loop spans 14 amino acids. The junction had 7 bases not matched to a gene; V was cut back by 8 bases and J by 1 base. CDR1 is MNHEY and CDR2 is SVGAGI in the germline V gene. The CDR3 loop is CASFSGQFQETQYF. The CDR3 DNA is TGTGCCAGCTTTTCGGGACAGTTCCAAGAGACCCAGTACTTC.

J is TRBJ1-1 and V is TRBV11-3; no reliable D call. In germline, CDR1 is SGHNT, CDR2 YENEEA. The CDR3 totals 13 residues. Trimming took off 2 bases at V and 3 bases at J, with 7 bases between the two ends. The CDR3 bases are TGTGCCAGCAGCTTAAGTGGAGACACTGAAGCTTTCTTT. Protein product: CASSLSGDTEAFF.

The chain uses TRBV10-3 and TRBJ2-5; possible D gene TRBD1, 6 bases. V was pared by 11 bases and J by 5 bases, with 18 bases between. There are 13 residues in the CDR3. CDR1 is ENHRY and CDR2 is SYGVKD in the germline V gene. The CDR3 reads CASGVTLGETQYF. CDR3 nucleotides: TGTGCCTCAGGGGTCACCCTGGGGGAGACCCAGTACTTC.

CDR3 sequence: CASSLPDRGPSRYGYTF. CDR3 sequence (DNA): TGCGCCAGCAGCTTACCGGACAGGGGACCGAGTCGCTATGGCTACACCTTC. The V call is TRBV5-1, the J call TRBJ1-2; 9 bases match TRBD1. Looked up from germline, CDR1 is SGHRS and CDR2 is YFSETQ. There are 17 residues in the CDR3. The V gene end was trimmed by 2 bases and the J gene end by 4 bases; junction bases not matched to a gene: 12.

This clone has a handful of counts. The chain recombines TRBV19 with TRBJ2-7; D perhaps matches TRBD1 (5 bases). The CDR3 consists of 15 residues. The ends were cut back, 2 bases at V and 0 bases at J, with 11 bases in the middle. Per the germline V gene, CDR1 is LNHDA and CDR2 is SQIVND (reference sequence). The CDR3 nucleotides are TGTGCCAGTAGTATATCCAGACAGAGCTCCTACGAGCAGTACTTC. Amino acids: CASSISRQSSYEQYF.

The chain employs TRBV6-6 and TRBJ2-3; TRBD2 matches at 13 bases. This CDR3 contains 18 residues. V dropped 5 bases and J dropped 0; count of bases not matched to a gene: 8. The germline V gene has CDR1 MNHNY and CDR2 SVGAGI (reference sequence). CDR3 coding DNA: TGTGCCAGCAGTCTCCGGACTAGCGGGGGCCGAAGCACAGATACGCAGTATTTT. It encodes CASSLRTSGGRSTDTQYF.

This clone was counted a single time. The chain links TRBV6-5 to TRBJ2-1; D possibly corresponds to TRBD2 (6 bases). V was shortened by 6 bases and J by 13 bases, with 16 bases between the two germline ends. Germline V gene lookup returns CDR1 MNHEY and CDR2 SVGAGI. The CDR3 consists of 12 residues. CDR3 region: CASSSAGPSQFF. The CDR3, as DNA: TGTGCCAGCAGCTCCGCGGGGCCCAGTCAGTTCTTC.

The chain links TRBV5-6 to TRBJ2-7; 8 bases align to TRBD1. This CDR3 is 14 amino acids long. Germline V CDR1 and CDR2: SGHDT, YYEEEE. V lost 2 bases, J lost 0 bases, and 1 base stayed unmatched. CDR3 in amino acids: CASSFGTGSYEQYF. DNA for the CDR3: TGTGCCAGCAGCTTCGGGACAGGCTCCTACGAGCAGTACTTC.

The chain joins TRBV7-8 to TRBJ1-1, with 8 nucleotides matching TRBD1. The trim removed 5 bases at V and 5 bases at J, leaving 10 bases unmatched. The CDR3 loop spans 15 amino acids. The germline gives CDR1 SGHVS, CDR2 FQNEAQ. CDR3 residues: CASSPLRGLRTEAFF. CDR3 DNA: TGTGCCAGCAGCCCCCTCAGGGGGCTACGGACTGAAGCTTTCTTT.

This chain uses TRBV27 with TRBJ1-6; perhaps TRBD1 as D (5 bases). Trimming took off 2 bases at V and 9 bases at J, with 14 bases between the two ends. Germline CDR1 is MNHEY and CDR2 is SMNVEV (reference sequence). CDR3 length: 15 amino acids. This chain's CDR3 is CASSLSRGGGSPLHF. The CDR3 coding sequence is TGTGCCAGCAGTTTAAGTAGGGGCGGGGGTTCACCCCTCCACTTT.

This clone was counted a few times. The chain has TRBV7-9 and TRBJ2-7, with 7 bases aligning to TRBD1. Germline-derived CDR1 and CDR2 are SEHNR and FQNEAQ (reference sequence). This CDR3 has 17 amino acids. The trim removed 0 bases at V and 2 bases at J, leaving 10 bases unmatched. The CDR3 bases are TGTGCCAGCAGCTTAGCCCAAGACAGGGCCCGTCCCTACGAGCAGTACTTC. Translated, it gives CASSLAQDRARPYEQYF.

J is TRBJ1-2 and V is TRBV5-1, with D possibly being TRBD1 (6 bases). V lost 3 bases and J 6 bases, leaving 9 bases between the germline ends. Per germline, CDR1 SGHRS and CDR2 YFSETQ. This CDR3 comprises 12 residues. The CDR3 DNA sequence: TGCGCCAGCAGCTCACAGGGAGATGGCTACACCTTC. This translates into CASSSQGDGYTF.

The chain carries TRBV29-1 and TRBJ1-5, with D possibly TRBD1 on 6 matching bases. The CDR3 is 14 residues long. Germline lookup yields CDR1 SQVTM and CDR2 ANQGSEA. V was pared by 4 bases and J by 3 bases, with 13 bases between. The CDR3 bases are TGCAGCGTTGGGCCGGGGGGCGACAATCAGCCCCAGCATTTT. Its protein product is CSVGPGGDNQPQHF.

The chain combines TRBV7-2 with TRBJ2-2, with 7 nucleotides matching TRBD1. The CDR3 extends over 14 amino acids. The trim removed 5 bases at V and 6 bases at J, leaving 6 bases unmatched. Germline lookup yields CDR1 SGHTA and CDR2 FQGNSA. CDR3 sequence reads: CASSTDRIAGELFF. Here the CDR3 DNA reads TGTGCCAGCAGCACGGACAGGATCGCCGGGGAGCTGTTTTTT. Full variable domain (rest looked up from reference TRBV7-2 and TRBJ2-2): GAGVSQSPSNKVTEKGKDVELRCDPISGHTALYWYRQSLGQGLEFLIYFQGNSAPDKSGLPSDRFSAERTGGSVSTLTIQRTQQEDSAVYLCASSTDRIAGELFFGEGSRLTVL.

V is TRBV5-1 and J is TRBJ1-1, with TRBD1 matching over 7 bases. The CDR3 loop spans 11 amino acids. Looked up from germline, CDR1 is SGHRS and CDR2 is YFSETQ. V lost 4 bases, J lost 11 bases, and 5 bases stayed unmatched. CDR3 coding DNA: TGCGCCAGCAGCATAGGACAGGTTGCTTTCTTT. This encodes CASSIGQVAFF.

Here the CDR3 reads CASSLSARAEAFF. The CDR3 DNA reads as TGTGCCAGCAGCTTATCGGCCAGGGCTGAAGCTTTCTTT. The rearrangement links TRBV7-2 to TRBJ1-1; D may be TRBD1 (5 bases). This CDR3 contains 13 residues. Germline V lookup: CDR1 SGHTA, CDR2 FQGNSA. The V end lost 2 bases, the J end lost 6 bases, and 10 bases lay between the germline ends.